Sequencing of this T cell receptor (beta chain) was carried out in a study of T cells in women clearing cervical HPV infection. The V gene end was trimmed by 3 bases and the J gene end by 6 bases; junction bases not matched to a gene: 9. This CDR3 comprises 15 residues. Germline V gene sequence: CDR1 MNHNS, CDR2 SASEGT. Study-wide points: Controls had more TRBV6-7 (about 0.16%) than cases (about 0.11%). Richness plus V gene abundances separated cases from controls with AUC less than 0.9.

Details on this clone: The antigen remains unidentified. Read data end 3 residues before the CDR3 end; the end is taken from the germline J gene.

The data were produced by immunoSEQ multiplex PCR, yet TCRdb's version contains in-frame clones alone and is incomplete. The ten top clones account for around 10%, within a sample of more than 15,000 clones. V usage is TRBV6-1 and J usage is TRBJ1-2, with 8 positions matching TRBD1. The TCR sequence derives from a woman between 18 and 69 years old with a cervical HPV16 infection that either progressed to CIN3+ or cleared (not recorded which). Sequenced input: blood buffy coat. CDR3 DNA (partial): TGTGCCAGCAGTGATCCCGGACAGGGAAAGAATGGC. Protein sequence: CASSDPGQGKNG. The CDR3, in full, reads CASSDPGQGKNGYTF.